This T cell receptor (beta chain) was sequenced in a study of T cell repertoires in ileal Crohn's disease. Using immunoSEQ multiplex PCR, the repertoire was profiled, and TCRdb retains in-frame clones only, with some absent. The table shows about 4,300 clones, with 60% to 85% occurring only once. Concerning this clone: Its antigen is still unknown.

V dropped 0 bases and J dropped 5 bases, with 12 bases sitting between them. Germline V gives CDR1 SGHRS, CDR2 YFSETQ. The CDR3 spans 14 residues. Whole-study results and caveats: All patients with clonality above 26.8% had endoscopic recurrence. High-frequency clones were more common in sorted CD8 than CD4 cells. Active smokers at surgery had more clonal expansions than non-smokers.

Sequenced sample: ileal tissue. The origin of this receptor is an adult with Crohn's disease. The chain couples TRBV5-1 to TRBJ2-7; D may be TRBD1 (5 bases). CDR3 sequence (DNA): TGCGCCAGCAGCTTGGGTGGGGCAGGAAACGAGCAGTACTTC. It codes for CASSLGGAGNEQYF.